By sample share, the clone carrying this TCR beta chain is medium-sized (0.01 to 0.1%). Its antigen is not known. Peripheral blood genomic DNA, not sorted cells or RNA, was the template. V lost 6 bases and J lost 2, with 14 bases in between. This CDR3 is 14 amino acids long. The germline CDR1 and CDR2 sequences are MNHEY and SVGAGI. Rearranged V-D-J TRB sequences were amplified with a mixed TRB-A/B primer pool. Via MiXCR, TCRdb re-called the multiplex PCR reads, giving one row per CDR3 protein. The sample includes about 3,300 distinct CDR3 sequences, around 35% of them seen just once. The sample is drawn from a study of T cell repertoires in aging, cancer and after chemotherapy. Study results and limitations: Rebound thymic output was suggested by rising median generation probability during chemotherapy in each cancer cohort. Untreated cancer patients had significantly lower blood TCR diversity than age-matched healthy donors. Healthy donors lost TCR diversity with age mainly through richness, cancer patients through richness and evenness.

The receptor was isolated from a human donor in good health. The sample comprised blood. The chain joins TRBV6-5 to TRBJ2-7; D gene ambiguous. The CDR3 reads CASRADKPPYEQYV. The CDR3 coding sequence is TGTGCCAGCAGGGCTGACAAGCCCCCCTACGAGCAGTACGTC.